Below, 5 T cell receptor beta chains from the same sample are listed, as sequenced in a study of cytomegalovirus exposure and HLA in healthy donors. The PCR had 60 Vbeta and 13 Jbeta primers. Sequencing used immunoSEQ multiplex PCR; TCRdb keeps in-frame clones, though not all of them. The top ten hold roughly 0.82% of the sample, which has approximately 170,000 clones, 60% to 85% seen once. Sequences were obtained from PBMCs. Every receptor here comes from a female donor in good health and CMV-seronegative.

The chain carries TRBV4-2 and TRBJ2-7; D is ambiguous. V was pared by 1 base and J by 3 bases, with 13 bases between. The germline gives CDR1 LGHNA, CDR2 YNFKEQ. The CDR3 totals 15 residues. The CDR3 DNA reads TGTGCCAGCAGCCAAGCGATCGAGTCGCACTACGAGCAGTACTTC. It specifies CASSQAIESHYEQYF.

The CDR3 loop is CASSQERADYNEQFF. The CDR3 DNA reads as TGCGCCAGCAGCCAAGAGCGGGCAGACTACAATGAGCAGTTCTTC. This chain joins TRBV4-3 and TRBJ2-1; D possibly corresponds to TRBD2 (5 bases). The germline V gene has CDR1 LGHNA and CDR2 YSLEER. The CDR3 contains 15 residues. V was trimmed by 0 bases and J by 3 bases, leaving 9 bases between them.

This clone is judged medium-sized. Additional DNA sequences in this sample encode the identical CDR3. The V gene is TRBV20-1, the J gene TRBJ1-2; D call uncertain. Germline V lookup: CDR1 DFQATT, CDR2 SNEGSKA (reference sequence). The CDR3 is 11 residues long. Trimming removed 3 bases at V and 4 bases at J, with 6 bases between. CDR3 nucleotides: TGCAGTGCTAGTCCAGGCTATGGCTACACCTTC. As protein: CSASPGYGYTF.

This clone has a single count. The V call is TRBV7-2, the J call TRBJ2-5; tentatively, D is TRBD1 (6 bases). This CDR3 contains 13 residues. With 2 bases removed from V and 5 bases from J, the gap between germline ends came to 9 bases. Germline V CDR1 and CDR2: SGHTA, FQGNSA. DNA of the CDR3: TGTGCCAGCAGCTTACAGGGGCGGGAGACCCAGTACTTC. Protein: CASSLQGRETQYF.

This chain uses TRBV10-3 with TRBJ1-1; a possible D gene is TRBD1 (6 bases). This CDR3 has 13 amino acids. Germline CDR1 and CDR2: ENHRY and SYGVKD. The germline V and J ends were trimmed by 4 bases and 7 bases, with 13 bases remaining between them. CDR3 nucleotide sequence: TGTGCCATCAGTGGGTGGGACACCTATGAAGCTTTCTTT. It encodes CAISGWDTYEAFF.